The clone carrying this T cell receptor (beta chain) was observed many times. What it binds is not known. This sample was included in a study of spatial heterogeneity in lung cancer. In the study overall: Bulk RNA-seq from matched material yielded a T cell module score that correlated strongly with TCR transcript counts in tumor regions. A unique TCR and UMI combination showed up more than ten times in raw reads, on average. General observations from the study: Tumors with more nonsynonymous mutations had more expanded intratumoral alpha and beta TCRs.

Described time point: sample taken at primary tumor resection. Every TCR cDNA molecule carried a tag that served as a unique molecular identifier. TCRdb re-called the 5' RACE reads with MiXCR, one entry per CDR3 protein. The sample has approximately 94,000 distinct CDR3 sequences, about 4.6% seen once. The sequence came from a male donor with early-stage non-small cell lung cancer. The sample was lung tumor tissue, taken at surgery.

The CDR3: CASSYSTTILDTQYF. The CDR3 region has the DNA TGTGCCAGCAGTTACTCGACGACTATCCTGGATACGCAGTATTTT. The V call is TRBV6-5, the J call TRBJ2-3; D might be TRBD2 (5 bases). Trimming pared 0 bases from V and 6 bases from J, leaving 13 bases between. Germline V gene data show CDR1 as MNHEY and CDR2 as SVGAGI. This CDR3 has 15 residues.